Below, 2 T cell receptor beta chains from the same sample are listed, as sequenced in a study of blood T cell repertoires in COVID-19. The table came from immunoSEQ multiplex PCR; TCRdb's copy has only in-frame clones and leaves some out. Altogether some 260,000 clones are present, around 90% being singletons, with the ten largest covering 3%. Material: peripheral blood. These receptors were collected from a man aged 18 to 29 with active or convalescent COVID-19.

The chain is built from TRBV5-6 and TRBJ2-1; TRBD2 matches 11 bases. Germline trimming cut 3 bases from V and 8 bases from J; bases unmatched to any gene: 4. The CDR3 has 14 amino acids. CDR1 is SGHDT, CDR2 YYEEEE, per germline. The CDR3 spells CASSSLAGGDEQFF. DNA for the CDR3: TGTGCCAGCAGCTCCTTAGCGGGAGGGGATGAGCAGTTCTTC.

V usage is TRBV27 and J usage is TRBJ2-5; 7 bases line up with TRBD2. The germline V gene encodes CDR1 MNHEY and CDR2 SMNVEV (reference sequence). V gave up 6 bases and J gave up 5 bases; unmatched junction bases: 15. This CDR3 has 16 amino acids. CDR3 sequence reads: CASRLTPGGSGETQYF. CDR3 nucleotide sequence: TGTGCCAGCAGGTTGACCCCCGGGGGGTCGGGGGAGACCCAGTACTTC.